Listed below are T cell receptor beta chains from one sample, sequenced in a study of blood T cell repertoires in COVID-19. Clones were read by immunoSEQ multiplex PCR, and TCRdb kept only the in-frame ones, dropping some. The table lists around 300,000 clones, 75% to 90% of them singletons. The sequenced material came from peripheral blood. These receptors all stem from a woman between 35 and 50 years old who had recovered from COVID-19. CDR3s include the opening cysteine and the closing phenylalanine or tryptophan. D genes are given only for firm matches. A clone size is listed for some rows: how often the clone was seen (once, few, many), or a class if it is expanded.

clone_size: -; j_call: TRBJ1-4; v_call: TRBV18; cdr3_length: 13; d_call: TRBD1; cdr3_nt: TGTGCCAGCTCCGGACAGGGCAATGAAAAACTGTTTTTT; cdr3_aa: CASSGQGNEKLFF
clone_size: -; j_call: TRBJ2-3; v_call: TRBV6-5; cdr3_length: 14; d_call: TRBD2; cdr3_nt: TGTGCCAGCAGTCCGCTGGGGGGGACAGATACGCAGTATTTT; cdr3_aa: CASSPLGGTDTQYF
clone_size: once; j_call: TRBJ2-7; v_call: TRBV27; cdr3_length: 15; d_call: TRBD2; cdr3_nt: TGTGCCAGCGCCAAGGGACTAGCGGAACACTACGAGCAGTACTTC; cdr3_aa: CASAKGLAEHYEQYF
clone_size: -; j_call: TRBJ1-1; v_call: TRBV5-1; cdr3_length: 16; d_call: -; cdr3_nt: TGCGCCAGCAGCTTGGGCCAGGGCCGCATGAACACTGAAGCTTTCTTT; cdr3_aa: CASSLGQGRMNTEAFF
clone_size: -; j_call: TRBJ2-2; v_call: TRBV9; cdr3_length: 18; d_call: TRBD2; cdr3_nt: TGTGCCAGCAGCGTAGAGGCCTCGGCTGGGGAGGGTCCCGGGGAGCTGTTTTTT; cdr3_aa: CASSVEASAGEGPGELFF
clone_size: -; j_call: TRBJ2-1; v_call: TRBV5-1; cdr3_length: 16; d_call: -; cdr3_nt: TGCGCCAGCAGCTTGGCTACGGGAGTGGGGTACAATGAGCAGTTCTTC; cdr3_aa: CASSLATGVGYNEQFF
clone_size: -; j_call: TRBJ2-1; v_call: TRBV3-1/TRBV3-2; cdr3_length: 17; d_call: TRBD2; cdr3_nt: TGTGCCAGCAGCCAAGATGTGTTACTAGCGGGAACCAATGAGCAGTTCTTC; cdr3_aa: CASSQDVLLAGTNEQFF
clone_size: -; j_call: TRBJ2-1; v_call: TRBV18; cdr3_length: 15; d_call: TRBD2; cdr3_nt: TGTGCCAGCTCACCTACAGTTAGCGGGATCAATGAGCAGTTCTTC; cdr3_aa: CASSPTVSGINEQFF
clone_size: few; j_call: TRBJ1-2; v_call: TRBV2; cdr3_length: 14; d_call: TRBD1; cdr3_nt: TGTGCCAGCAGTGAGGATCAGGGGGCGGGTGGCTACACCTTC; cdr3_aa: CASSEDQGAGGYTF
clone_size: -; j_call: TRBJ2-7; v_call: TRBV30; cdr3_length: 17; d_call: -; cdr3_nt: TGTGCCTGGAGCCCCTCCCCCTGGCGGGGCGCGACCTACGAGCAGTACTTC; cdr3_aa: CAWSPSPWRGATYEQYF
clone_size: -; j_call: TRBJ1-1; v_call: TRBV18; cdr3_length: 17; d_call: TRBD1; cdr3_nt: TGTGCCAGCTCACCTATGGACAGGGGGCTCTCGAACACTGAAGCTTTCTTT; cdr3_aa: CASSPMDRGLSNTEAFF
clone_size: -; j_call: TRBJ1-2; v_call: TRBV15; cdr3_length: 16; d_call: -; cdr3_nt: TGTGCCACCAGCAGATGGGGTACAGGGAATAACTATGGCTACACCTTC; cdr3_aa: CATSRWGTGNNYGYTF
clone_size: -; j_call: TRBJ2-7; v_call: TRBV2; cdr3_length: 15; d_call: TRBD1; cdr3_nt: TGTGCCAGCAGTGAAGGGGGACAGGGGAGCTACGAGCAGTACTTC; cdr3_aa: CASSEGGQGSYEQYF
clone_size: -; j_call: TRBJ2-5; v_call: TRBV2; cdr3_length: 15; d_call: -; cdr3_nt: TGTGCCAGCAGCGGCACTGGAGGGGCACGAGAGACCCAGTACTTC; cdr3_aa: CASSGTGGARETQYF
clone_size: -; j_call: TRBJ2-7; v_call: TRBV12-3/TRBV12-4; cdr3_length: 13; d_call: TRBD1; cdr3_nt: TGTGCCAGCAGTCCGGACAGGCGAGGGAAGCAGTACTTC; cdr3_aa: CASSPDRRGKQYF
clone_size: once; j_call: TRBJ2-7; v_call: TRBV27; cdr3_length: 16; d_call: TRBD2; cdr3_nt: TGTGCCAGCAGACCCAGCGGGAGGGAATCAGTTTGGGAGCAGTACTTC; cdr3_aa: CASRPSGRESVWEQYF
clone_size: -; j_call: TRBJ2-1; v_call: TRBV5-6; cdr3_length: 14; d_call: -; cdr3_nt: TGTGCCAGCAGCTTGGCCGGCGTTGCGGGTGAGCAGTTCTTC; cdr3_aa: CASSLAGVAGEQFF
clone_size: -; j_call: TRBJ2-3; v_call: TRBV19; cdr3_length: 18; d_call: TRBD1; cdr3_nt: TGTGCCAGTAGTCTATTACCGCCGGGGACAGCTAGCACAGATACGCAGTATTTT; cdr3_aa: CASSLLPPGTASTDTQYF
clone_size: -; j_call: TRBJ1-3; v_call: TRBV5-1; cdr3_length: 15; d_call: -; cdr3_nt: TGCGCCAGCAGCTTGAGTACAGCCTCTGGAAACACCATATATTTT; cdr3_aa: CASSLSTASGNTIYF
clone_size: -; j_call: TRBJ1-6; v_call: TRBV4-1; cdr3_length: 14; d_call: -; cdr3_nt: TGCGCCAGCAGCCAGCGGGGTACGAATTCACCCCTCCACTTT; cdr3_aa: CASSQRGTNSPLHF
clone_size: -; j_call: TRBJ2-7; v_call: TRBV7-6; cdr3_length: 13; d_call: TRBD2; cdr3_nt: TGTGCCAGCAGCTTACAGCGGGGAAGCGAGCAGTACTTC; cdr3_aa: CASSLQRGSEQYF
clone_size: -; j_call: TRBJ2-2; v_call: TRBV7-9; cdr3_length: 14; d_call: TRBD1; cdr3_nt: TGTGCCAGCAGCTTGGGACAGCTCACCGGGGAGCTGTTTTTT; cdr3_aa: CASSLGQLTGELFF
clone_size: -; j_call: TRBJ2-1; v_call: TRBV5-8; cdr3_length: 18; d_call: TRBD2; cdr3_nt: TGTGCCAGCAGCCCTTTCGGGACTAGCGCGTACTCCTACAATGAGCAGTTCTTC; cdr3_aa: CASSPFGTSAYSYNEQFF
clone_size: -; j_call: TRBJ2-3; v_call: TRBV28; cdr3_length: 17; d_call: -; cdr3_nt: TGTGCCACCCTTTCCTATACTCTTCAGGGGGGCTCGGTGGCGCAGTATTTT; cdr3_aa: CATLSYTLQGGSVAQYF
clone_size: once; j_call: TRBJ2-1; v_call: TRBV19; cdr3_length: 17; d_call: TRBD1; cdr3_nt: TGTGCCAGTAGTATCCGACCGGGACAGATGGGTGGGGATGAGCAGTTCTTC; cdr3_aa: CASSIRPGQMGGDEQFF
clone_size: -; j_call: TRBJ2-3; v_call: TRBV28; cdr3_length: 13; d_call: -; cdr3_nt: TGTGCCAGCTCCGGGACTCTGACAGATACGCAGTATTTT; cdr3_aa: CASSGTLTDTQYF
clone_size: -; j_call: TRBJ2-4; v_call: TRBV18; cdr3_length: 21; d_call: TRBD2; cdr3_nt: TGTGCCAGCTCACCCCCGGGGCGCCAACTAGCGGGTGCGAATAGGGGGGACATTCAGTACTTC; cdr3_aa: CASSPPGRQLAGANRGDIQYF
clone_size: few; j_call: TRBJ2-1; v_call: TRBV14; cdr3_length: 16; d_call: TRBD2; cdr3_nt: TGTGCCAGCAGCCAACCCGGGACTAGTGGGTACAATGAGCAGTTCTTC; cdr3_aa: CASSQPGTSGYNEQFF
clone_size: -; j_call: TRBJ2-5; v_call: TRBV18; cdr3_length: 13; d_call: -; cdr3_nt: TGTGCCAGCTCACCACAATCTAGGGAGACCCAGTACTTC; cdr3_aa: CASSPQSRETQYF
clone_size: -; j_call: TRBJ2-5; v_call: TRBV4-2; cdr3_length: 15; d_call: -; cdr3_nt: TGTGCCAGCAGCCAAGGCAGGACTTCGCAAGAGACCCAGTACTTC; cdr3_aa: CASSQGRTSQETQYF
clone_size: -; j_call: TRBJ1-3; v_call: TRBV19; cdr3_length: 15; d_call: -; cdr3_nt: TGTGCCAGTAGTATGCGGACAGCCTCTGGAAACACCATATATTTT; cdr3_aa: CASSMRTASGNTIYF
clone_size: -; j_call: TRBJ2-2; v_call: TRBV11-2; cdr3_length: 16; d_call: TRBD1; cdr3_nt: TGTGCCAGCAGCCGAGGACAGGGGCGGTACACCGGGGAGCTGTTTTTT; cdr3_aa: CASSRGQGRYTGELFF
clone_size: -; j_call: TRBJ2-5; v_call: TRBV5-4; cdr3_length: 15; d_call: TRBD2; cdr3_nt: TGTGCCAGCAGCCCGTGGACTAGCGGGGGGGAGACCCAGTACTTC; cdr3_aa: CASSPWTSGGETQYF
clone_size: -; j_call: TRBJ2-1; v_call: TRBV9; cdr3_length: 15; d_call: -; cdr3_nt: TGTGCCAGCAGCCCCCTAAGGGGTGTGAACAATGAGCAGTTCTTC; cdr3_aa: CASSPLRGVNNEQFF
clone_size: -; j_call: TRBJ2-1; v_call: TRBV7-9; cdr3_length: 17; d_call: TRBD2; cdr3_nt: TGTGCCAGCAGCCCTGGGCAAGGACTAGCGGGAGAACCTGAGCAGTTCTTC; cdr3_aa: CASSPGQGLAGEPEQFF
clone_size: -; j_call: TRBJ2-3; v_call: TRBV7-2; cdr3_length: 13; d_call: -; cdr3_nt: TGTGCCAGCAGCTTGAGCGAGGATGATACGCAGTATTTT; cdr3_aa: CASSLSEDDTQYF
clone_size: -; j_call: TRBJ2-3; v_call: TRBV5-1; cdr3_length: 15; d_call: TRBD2; cdr3_nt: TGCGCCAGCAGCTCGAGCGGGAGGGCCACAGATACGCAGTATTTT; cdr3_aa: CASSSSGRATDTQYF